This T cell receptor beta chain came from a study of control samples from healthy donors and cancer patients. The method was immunoSEQ multiplex PCR; TCRdb's version includes in-frame clones alone and lacks a portion of them. The sample lists approximately 150,000 clones, 93% seen once, with approximately 5.7% in the top ten. The germline V and J ends were trimmed by 3 bases and 4 bases, with 19 bases remaining between them. The CDR3 runs 16 residues. Germline CDR1 LGHDT, CDR2 YNNKEL (reference sequence). The sample taken for sequencing was blood. The sequence derives from a man between 18 and 35 years old in good health. This rearrangement joins TRBV3-1 (or the pseudogene TRBV3-2) to TRBJ2-7; perhaps TRBD1 as D (5 bases). CDR3 residues: CASSQAYRTSQYEQYF. The CDR3 DNA follows: TGTGCCAGCAGCCAGGCTTACAGGACCTCCCAGTACGAGCAGTACTTC.